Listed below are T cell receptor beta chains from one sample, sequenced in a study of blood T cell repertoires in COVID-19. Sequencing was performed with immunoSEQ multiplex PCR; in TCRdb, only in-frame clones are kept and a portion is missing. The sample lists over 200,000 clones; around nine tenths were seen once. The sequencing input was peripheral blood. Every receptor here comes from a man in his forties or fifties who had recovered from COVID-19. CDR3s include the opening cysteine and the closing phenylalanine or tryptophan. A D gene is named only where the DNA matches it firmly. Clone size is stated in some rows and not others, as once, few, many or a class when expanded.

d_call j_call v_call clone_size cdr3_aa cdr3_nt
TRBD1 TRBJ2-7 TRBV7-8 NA CASSSTGQASYEQYF TGTGCCAGCAGCTCGACGGGACAGGCATCCTACGAGCAGTACTTC
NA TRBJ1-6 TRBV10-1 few CASVIGSSYNSPLHF TGCGCCAGTGTAATCGGGAGCTCCTATAATTCACCCCTCCACTTT
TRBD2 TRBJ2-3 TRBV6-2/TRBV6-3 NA CASRPSGGDLRTQYF TGTGCCAGCAGACCTAGCGGGGGGGACCTCCGTACGCAGTATTTT
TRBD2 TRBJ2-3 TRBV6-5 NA CASSPLAVQDTQYF TGTGCCAGCAGTCCACTAGCGGTTCAGGATACGCAGTATTTT
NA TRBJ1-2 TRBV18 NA CASSLEVEGHGYTF TGTGCCAGCTCCCTCGAGGTTGAGGGCCATGGCTACACCTTC
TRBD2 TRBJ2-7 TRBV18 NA CASSQSGGNSYEQYF TGTGCCAGCTCACAGAGCGGGGGTAACTCCTACGAGCAGTACTTC
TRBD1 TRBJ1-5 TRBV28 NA CASEAGGYSNQPQHF TGTGCCAGCGAAGCAGGGGGTTATAGCAATCAGCCCCAGCATTTT
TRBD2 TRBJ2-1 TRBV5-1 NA CASSPPAGGLNEQFF TGCGCCAGCAGCCCCCCAGCGGGGGGATTGAATGAGCAGTTCTTC
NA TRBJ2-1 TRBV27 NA CASSFDSSRQFF TGTGCCAGCAGTTTTGACTCTAGTCGGCAGTTCTTC
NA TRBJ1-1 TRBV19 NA CASSIVQSTEAFF TGTGCCAGTAGTATAGTACAGAGCACTGAAGCTTTCTTT
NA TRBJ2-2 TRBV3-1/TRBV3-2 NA CASSPRGFRGTGELFF TGTGCCAGCAGCCCAAGGGGCTTTAGGGGCACCGGGGAGCTGTTTTTT
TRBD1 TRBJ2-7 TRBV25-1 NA CASSVLDRGSYEQYF TGTGCCAGCAGTGTCCTGGACAGGGGATCCTACGAGCAGTACTTC
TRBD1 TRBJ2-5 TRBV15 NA CATSRPIGTGGETQYF TGTGCCACCAGCAGACCAATCGGGACAGGGGGGGAGACCCAGTACTTC
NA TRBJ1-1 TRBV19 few CASSNFQAYTEAFF TGTGCCAGTAGTAATTTCCAGGCCTACACTGAAGCTTTCTTT
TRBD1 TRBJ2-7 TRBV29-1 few CSVDGTGIYEQYF TGCAGCGTTGATGGGACAGGGATCTACGAGCAGTACTTC
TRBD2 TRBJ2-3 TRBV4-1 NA CASSGPGTSGGAFKDTQYF TGCGCCAGCAGCGGACCCGGGACTAGCGGGGGGGCCTTCAAAGATACGCAGTATTTT
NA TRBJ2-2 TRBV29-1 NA CSALAGGPTGELFF TGCAGCGCTCTGGCAGGGGGGCCCACCGGGGAGCTGTTTTTT
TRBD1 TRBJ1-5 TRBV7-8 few CASSLVDRVQPQHF TGTGCCAGCAGCTTAGTTGACAGGGTACAGCCCCAGCATTTT
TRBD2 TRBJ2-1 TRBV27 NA CASSPGLAKEQFF TGTGCCAGCAGTCCAGGACTAGCGAAAGAGCAGTTCTTC
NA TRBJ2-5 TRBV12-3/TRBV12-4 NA CASSQQETQYF TGTGCCAGCAGTCAACAAGAGACCCAGTACTTC
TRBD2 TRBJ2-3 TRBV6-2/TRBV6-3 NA CASSYVSGSGDTQYF TGTGCCAGCAGTTACGTTAGCGGGAGTGGAGATACGCAGTATTTT
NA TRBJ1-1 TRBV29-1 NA CSVETELNTEAFF TGCAGCGTTGAGACAGAATTGAACACTGAAGCTTTCTTT
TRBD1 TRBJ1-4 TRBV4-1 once CASSQMLQGRYEKLFF TGCGCCAGCAGCCAGATGTTACAGGGGCGCTATGAAAAACTGTTTTTT
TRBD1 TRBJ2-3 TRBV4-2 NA CASSQVGQITQYF TGTGCCAGCAGCCAAGTGGGACAGATAACGCAGTATTTT
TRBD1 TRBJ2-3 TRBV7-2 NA CASSPHGQATDTQYF TGTGCCAGCAGCCCACACGGACAGGCCACAGATACGCAGTATTTT
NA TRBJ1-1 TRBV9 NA CASSVGLSAGYEAFF TGTGCCAGCAGCGTAGGCCTATCGGCAGGATATGAAGCTTTCTTT
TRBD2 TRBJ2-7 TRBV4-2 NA CASSQEGLAVSYEQYF TGTGCCAGCAGCCAAGAAGGGCTAGCGGTCTCCTACGAGCAGTACTTC
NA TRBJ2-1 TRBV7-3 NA CASSLPEGDYSYNEQFF TGTGCCAGCAGCTTGCCGGAGGGGGACTACTCCTACAATGAGCAGTTCTTC
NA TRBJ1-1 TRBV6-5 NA CASSYGRNTEAFF TGTGCCAGCAGTTACGGCAGGAACACTGAAGCTTTCTTT
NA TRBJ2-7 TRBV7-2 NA CASSVGQIPYEQYF TGTGCCAGCAGCGTGGGACAAATCCCCTACGAGCAGTACTTC
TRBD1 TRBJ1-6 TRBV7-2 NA CASTLGQGRSPLHF TGTGCCAGCACCCTGGGACAGGGGCGGTCACCCCTCCACTTT
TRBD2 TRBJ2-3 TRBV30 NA CAWSPPGSGGTDTQYF TGTGCCTGGAGTCCCCCGGGTAGCGGGGGGACGGATACGCAGTATTTT
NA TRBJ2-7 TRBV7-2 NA CASSFRAEGAAYEQYF TGTGCCAGCAGCTTCCGCGCGGAGGGGGCCGCCTACGAGCAGTACTTC
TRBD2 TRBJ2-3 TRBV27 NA CASRTPSLSGSTGNTDTQYF TGTGCCAGCCGTACTCCTTCTCTTAGCGGGAGTACAGGGAACACAGATACGCAGTATTTT
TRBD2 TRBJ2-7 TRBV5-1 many CASSDEGLASGYEQYF TGCGCCAGCAGCGACGAGGGACTAGCTTCGGGCTACGAGCAGTACTTC
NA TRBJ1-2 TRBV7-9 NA CASTRITRLTNYGYTF TGTGCCAGCACTCGGATAACCAGGTTAACTAACTATGGCTACACCTTC
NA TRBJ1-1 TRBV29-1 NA CSVGRSTEAFF TGCAGCGTTGGCAGAAGCACTGAAGCTTTCTTT
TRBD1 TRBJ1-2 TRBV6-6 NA CASNGQAILWGYTF TGTGCCAGCAACGGACAGGCCATTTTGTGGGGCTACACCTTC
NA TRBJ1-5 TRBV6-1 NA CASSEGLNQPQHF TGTGCCAGCAGTGAGGGACTAAATCAGCCCCAGCATTTT
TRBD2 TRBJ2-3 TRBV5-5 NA CASSFLTSGTDTQYF TGTGCCAGCAGCTTCCTGACTAGCGGGACAGATACGCAGTATTTT
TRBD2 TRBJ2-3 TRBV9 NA CASSPSGNTDTQYF TGTGCCAGCAGCCCAAGCGGGAACACAGATACGCAGTATTTT
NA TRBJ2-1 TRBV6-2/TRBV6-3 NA CASSYELAGGYDNEQFF TGTGCCAGCAGTTACGAACTCGCAGGAGGATATGACAATGAGCAGTTCTTC
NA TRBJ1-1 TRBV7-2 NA CASSRAGGRGTEAFF TGTGCCAGCAGCCGGGCCGGGGGGCGCGGCACTGAAGCTTTCTTT
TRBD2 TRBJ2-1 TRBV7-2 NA CASSLEGSGRVNEQFF TGTGCCAGCAGCTTAGAGGGTAGCGGGAGGGTTAATGAGCAGTTCTTC
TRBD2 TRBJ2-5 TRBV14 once CASSRLAGGQETQYF TGTGCCAGCAGCCGCTTAGCGGGAGGGCAAGAGACCCAGTACTTC
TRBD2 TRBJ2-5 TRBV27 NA CASSLAGRETQYF TGTGCCAGCAGTTTGGCCGGGAGGGAGACCCAGTACTTC